One and the same sample provided the 10 T cell receptor beta chains below, sequenced in a study of blood T cell repertoires in COVID-19. TCRdb's copy holds only in-frame clones and misses some; the assay was immunoSEQ multiplex PCR. The sample records a few hundred thousand clones, about 88% being singletons. The material sequenced was PBMCs or T cells enriched from blood (not recorded which). These receptors all stem from a woman in her twenties or thirties who had recovered from COVID-19.

This clone occurred a few times. The chain links TRBV6-5 to TRBJ1-1; D is perhaps TRBD1 (6 bases). Trimming stripped 6 bases from V and 4 bases from J, with 18 bases between. The germline gives CDR1 MNHEY, CDR2 SVGAGI. CDR3 length: 15 residues. CDR3 nucleotides: TGTGCCAGCAGCTTTACAGGGTTGGGGAGCACTGAAGCTTTCTTT. Protein sequence: CASSFTGLGSTEAFF.

The genes are TRBV28 and TRBJ1-1; 9 bases line up with TRBD1. The length of the CDR3 is 13 residues. After removal of 4 bases from V and 4 bases from J, the junction contained 1 base not matched to a gene. Germline assignment: CDR1 MDHEN and CDR2 SYDVKM. CDR3 protein: CASSYRGPTEAFF. The CDR3 DNA reads TGTGCCAGCAGTTACAGGGGGCCCACTGAAGCTTTCTTT.

The rearrangement uses TRBV6-5 and TRBJ1-1; 8 nucleotides line up with TRBD1. The V gene end was trimmed by 5 bases and the J gene end by 5 bases; junction bases not matched to a gene: 4. The CDR3 runs to 13 residues. Germline V gene sequence: CDR1 MNHEY, CDR2 SVGAGI. In DNA form, the CDR3 reads TGTGCCAGCAGTACAGGGGGAGAGACTGAAGCTTTCTTT. This gives the protein CASSTGGETEAFF.

The rearrangement links TRBV5-4 to TRBJ2-3, with D tentatively TRBD2 (5 bases). Germline V gene data show CDR1 as SGHNT and CDR2 as YYREEE (reference sequence). Trimming cost V 4 bases and J 4 bases, with 19 bases left between them. CDR3 size: 16 residues. The chain's CDR3 is CASSLLAAVTADTQYF. The CDR3 bases are TGTGCCAGCAGCCTTTTGGCAGCGGTAACCGCAGATACGCAGTATTTT.

The chain employs TRBV9 and TRBJ2-7; 7 nucleotides match TRBD2. Germline CDR1 reads SGDLS; CDR2 reads YYNGEE. With 0 bases clipped from V and 6 bases from J, the junction kept 6 bases outside the gene matches. The CDR3 loop spans 14 amino acids. The CDR3 DNA follows: TGTGCCAGCAGCGTAGCTGGGGAGGGGCGCGAGCAGTACTTC. Protein product: CASSVAGEGREQYF.

The genes are TRBV19 and TRBJ1-5, with 11 nucleotides matching TRBD1. Germline lookup yields CDR1 LNHDA and CDR2 SQIVND (reference sequence). The CDR3 loop spans 15 amino acids. J gave up 6 bases and V 4 bases, and 5 bases lay outside the gene matches. The CDR3: CASSTRDRGGQPQHF. Here the CDR3 DNA reads TGTGCCAGTAGTACGAGGGACAGGGGGGGTCAGCCCCAGCATTTT.

The CDR3 bases are TGCGCCAGCAGCCAAGTAAAAATAGGCGGGGAAATCTATGGCTACACCTTC. This codes for CASSQVKIGGEIYGYTF. The chain employs TRBV4-1 and TRBJ1-2; no clear D. In germline, CDR1 is MGHRA, CDR2 YSYEKL. The CDR3 spans 17 residues. V lost 1 base and J lost 4, with 19 bases in between.

V gene TRBV4-1 combines with J gene TRBJ2-7; 7 bases match TRBD1. There are 15 residues in the CDR3. From germline, CDR1 is MGHRA and CDR2 YSYEKL. Trimming cost V 3 bases and J 0 bases; bases outside gene matches: 5. As DNA, the CDR3 is TGCGCCAGCAGCCAGAACAGGGGAAGCTCCTACGAGCAGTACTTC. Amino acid sequence: CASSQNRGSSYEQYF.

Note on this clone: A junction end diverges from the germline sequence, so it may reflect a read error. The CDR3 nucleotides read TGCGCCAGCAGCGAACTACAGGTTATGAATACTGAAGCTTTCTTT. This gives the protein CASSELQVMNTEAFF. The chain employs TRBV5-1 and TRBJ1-1; maybe TRBD1 (5 bases). This CDR3 comprises 15 residues. Germline assignment: CDR1 SGHRS and CDR2 YFSETQ.

The chain couples TRBV28 to TRBJ2-2, with D possibly TRBD2 on 6 matching bases. Germline V gene lookup returns CDR1 MDHEN and CDR2 SYDVKM. The CDR3 covers 15 residues. The ends were cut back, 4 bases at V and 1 base at J, with 10 bases in the middle. This CDR3 is CASSSGTLNTGELFF. The CDR3 DNA sequence: TGTGCCAGCAGTTCCGGGACTCTGAACACCGGGGAGCTGTTTTTT.